The clone carrying this TCR beta chain was picked up a small number of times. Its matching antigen is unknown. Production of TCR beta cDNA used 400 to 650 ng total RNA together with a constant-region primer. The TCR beta library was amplified through three nested multiplex PCR rounds in a modified ARM-PCR procedure. Both of the initial two PCR rounds ran for nine to ten cycles and employed TRBV1-TRBV30 forward primers alongside a C-beta reverse primer. MiXCR, applied by TCRdb to the multiplex PCR reads, yields one record per CDR3 protein. The sample carries 300,000 to 400,000 distinct CDR3 sequences, less than 75% recorded once. Out of unsorted whole blood came the blood RNA, and germline DNA was extracted as well. This entry is derived from a study of tumor-infiltrating lymphocytes in primary liver carcinoma. Study-wide points: Tumor region pairs overlapped more than did tumor-adjacent and tumor-blood pairs. Significantly greater top-250-clone fractions characterized tumors relative to blood (p = 0.039). There was no comparison of CD4+ and CD8+ repertoires, as samples were bulk unsorted.

The V gene's germline CDR1 is MDHEN and CDR2 SYDVKM. Germline trimming cut 8 bases from V and 4 bases from J; bases unmatched to any gene: 7. This CDR3 spans 14 amino acids. This TCR was sampled from a man between 35 and 55 years old with primary liver carcinoma and hepatitis B virus infection. The rearrangement links TRBV28 to TRBJ2-3; 9 bases map to TRBD2. The sequenced material came from peripheral blood. The chain's CDR3 is CASGNSGSADTQYF. The CDR3 region has the DNA TGTGCCAGCGGGAATAGCGGGAGCGCAGATACGCAGTATTTT.